This T cell receptor beta chain came from a study of T cell changes during pregnancy in multiple sclerosis (dated by TCRdb to the late 2010s). For the study in its entirety: The study examined how the T cell repertoire changed over the course of pregnancy in women with multiple sclerosis.

Libraries were constructed by the immunoSEQ multiplex PCR assay. TCRdb stores this immuneACCESS table with in-frame sequences only. Part of the clones is absent; in the studies checked, under half of the shortfall reflects unresolved V genes, and no reason is known for the rest. For this sample there are 35,000 to 45,000 clones; 70% to 90% appear just once. The ten largest clones add up to 0.75% to 1% of the sample. With respect to this clone: Its antigen specificity is not known. Qualities for individual bases were not recorded, and no much larger clone is one base off.

Counted from cysteine to phenylalanine, this CDR3 has 15 amino acids. The kept DNA is CDR3 alone, 45 bases in frame from the first base. Ends trimmed: V by 6 bases, J by 0 bases; bases unmatched to a gene: 10. Looking up the germline V gene yields CDR1 SQVTM and CDR2 ANQGSEA. The receptor was derived from a female donor with multiple sclerosis, enrolled in a pregnancy study. Sequencing was performed on CD4+ T cells from peripheral blood mononuclear cells, taken after pregnancy. The chain is assembled from TRBV29-1 and TRBJ2-7; 8 central bases correspond to TRBD2. CDR3 region: CSVKPGGAHSYEQYF. The DNA sequence reads TGCAGCGTCAAGCCGGGGGGGGCCCACTCCTACGAGCAGTACTTC.